This T cell receptor (beta chain) was captured in a study of T cell repertoires in cytomegalovirus infection (dated by TCRdb to between 2018 and 2021). Background on the whole study: The HLA type of each donor mattered for the analysis, because public TCR beta signatures pointed to carriage of CMV infection along with the matching HLA type.

Sequences KGHDR (CDR1) and SFDVKD (CDR2) are obtained from the germline V gene. The CDR3 spans 12 residues, from the cysteine through the phenylalanine. Only CDR3 DNA remains: 36 bases, in frame from the first base. V and J lose 10 bases and 3 bases, and a span of 11 bases separates them. Overall study outcomes, separate from this receptor: In the ex vivo response, HLA-C-restricted CMV-specific TCR beta clonotypes were dominant, and in two of eight donors the single most frequent clonotype came from this HLA-C-restricted group. In both this cohort and an independent cohort of under 450 donors, the cumulative frequency of public TCR beta family members distinguished carriers of CMV infection plus the relevant HLA type.

For sequencing, an Illumina HiSeq 1500 was employed. The public reads were reanalyzed by TCRdb: fastp trimming at Q25, MiXCR alignment, in-frame beta chains only. When rows share a CDR3 protein, they turn into one entry using the most common DNA and genes. The sample table lists nearly 550,000 distinct CDR3 sequences, more than 15% of them with a count of one. Clones ranked in the top ten supply 20% to 30% of the sample. This clonotype was observed a few times. Its recognized antigen is unknown. No base-level quality is on record; no much larger clone is a single base apart. The chain is encoded by TRBV24-1 joined to TRBJ2-5, with a weak D call of TRBD2 (7 bases match). What was sequenced was CD8+ T cells from PBMCs. The clonotype originates from a human donor in good health (CMV status not recorded). Some clones in this sample may be carry-over from other donors' samples. The DNA sequence is as follows: TGTGCCACGAGGGGGGGAGAAGAGACCCAGTACTTC. Translation gives CATRGGEETQYF.